This T cell receptor beta chain was retrieved from a study of a mutant IDH1 vaccine in newly diagnosed glioma. Looking at the study overall: Sex among treated patients split around 62% male, around 40% female; mean age was roughly 42 years. Former treatment meant radiotherapy, temozolomide, or both; the majority had gotten both. Study-level results: The occurrence of vaccine-induced immune responses was seen in roughly 93% of patients.

There are 15 residues in the CDR3. The trim removed 4 bases at V and 1 base at J, leaving 1 base unmatched. Germline CDR1 and CDR2: MRHNA and SNTAGT. Sequenced by immunoSEQ multiplex PCR; TCRdb stores in-frame clones only, minus some. The sample lists about 60,000 clones, 84% occurring once. Remarks on this clone: What it binds is not known.

Specified time point: week 5, during vaccination. Every vaccine dose comprised 300 ug of mutant IDH1 20-mer peptide plus topical imiquimod. There were new WHO grade 3 or 4 astrocytomas in the donors, and these were IDH1-mutant and ATRX-lost. The source material was PBMCs, sampled from a glioma patient whose treatment included an IDH1 peptide vaccine. The chain joins TRBV6-4 to TRBJ2-3; 11 bases line up with TRBD2. This sequence was found in a woman between 45 and 65 years old with glioma. The CDR3 DNA reads TGTGCCAGCAGTGCACTAGCGGGGGGCACAGATACGCAGTATTTT. Amino acids: CASSALAGGTDTQYF.